One sample yielded the 32 T cell receptor beta chains listed below, sequenced in a study of T-cell reconstitution after alpha-beta-depleted transplantation in children (dated by TCRdb to 2016 to 2018). Library creation used PCR. The run used an Illumina HiSeq 2500. To normalize quantification of the TCRbeta repertoire, the TCR libraries were built with molecular barcoding that relied on unique molecular identifiers. TCRdb reprocessing: public reads trimmed at Q25 with fastp, clones called with MiXCR, in-frame beta chains kept. Entries are consolidated by CDR3 protein sequence, retaining the most common genes and DNA. The sample records 250,000 to 400,000 distinct CDR3 sequences, 23% of which are singletons. The top ten clonotypes cover approximately 11% of the sample. The treatment or condition label on this specimen signifies: allogeneic hematopoietic cell transplantation with graft depleted of TCRalphabeta T cells and CD19 B cells.

This specimen consisted of PBMCs, mostly from graft donor cells, obtained 180 days after TCRalphabeta/CD19-depleted stem cell transplant. These receptors came from a male patient between 10 and 17 years old who had a stem cell transplant for acute lymphoblastic leukemia, so the T cells may come from the graft donor.

The genes are TRBV7-3 and TRBJ2-5, with D tentatively TRBD1 (6 bases). The CDR3 is made up of 16 amino acids. V was cut by 5 bases and J by 3 bases, with 19 bases left in between. Germline V gene sequence: CDR1 SGHTA, CDR2 FQGTGA. CDR3 protein: CASSQLQGALEETQYF. DNA of the CDR3: TGTGCCAGCAGCCAGTTACAGGGCGCGTTGGAAGAGACCCAGTACTTC.

Many counts were recorded for this clonotype. This chain joins TRBV5-1 and TRBJ1-1, with unresolved D. The CDR3 length is 15 residues. Between the trimmed V and J ends, which lost 0 bases and 0 bases, there was a span of 9 bases. Germline-derived CDR1 and CDR2 are SGHRS and YFSETQ. The CDR3 spells CASSLVSSMNTEAFF. The CDR3 DNA reads TGCGCCAGCAGCTTGGTCAGTAGCATGAACACTGAAGCTTTCTTT.

The sample holds one count of this clonotype. This rearrangement joins TRBV9 to TRBJ2-7, with TRBD2 identical over 13 bases. CDR3 length: 13 amino acids. Unmatched junction bases numbered 4, after V lost 7 bases and J lost 6 bases. CDR1 is SGDLS and CDR2 is YYNGEE in the germline V gene. The CDR3 DNA follows: TGTGCCAGCGGTGGACTAGCGGGAGCCGAGCAGTACTTC. Translation gives CASGGLAGAEQYF.

This clonotype was detected ten times or more. The CDR3 bases are TGCAGCGTTGAAGGCCTCCGGACAGGGGGCCACTACAATGAGCAGTTCTTC. Translation gives CSVEGLRTGGHYNEQFF. This chain connects TRBV29-1 to TRBJ2-1; 11 bases map to TRBD1. Germline trimming cut 1 base from V and 3 bases from J; bases unmatched to any gene: 8. Germline CDR1 SQVTM, CDR2 ANQGSEA. The CDR3 contains 17 residues.

The chain recombines TRBV10-3 with TRBJ2-1; D remains ambiguous. Germline CDR1 reads ENHRY; CDR2 reads SYGVKD. V was pared by 4 bases and J by 6 bases, with 4 bases between. This CDR3 is built from 11 residues. CDR3 DNA: TGTGCCATCAGTGTTCGCAATGAGCAGTTCTTC. Its translation is CAISVRNEQFF.

This clonotype was detected only a few times. The genes are TRBV12-3 or TRBV12-4 and TRBJ2-7, with 12 nucleotides matching TRBD2. The ends lost 2 bases at V and 3 bases at J; junction bases unmatched: 8. CDR3 length: 17 amino acids. Written as DNA, the CDR3 is TGTGCCAGCAGTTTAAATGGACTAGCGGGAATTCGCTACGAGCAGTACTTC. Its protein product is CASSLNGLAGIRYEQYF.

The chain uses TRBV29-1 and TRBJ2-1; 10 bases map to TRBD2. Germline V gives CDR1 SQVTM, CDR2 ANQGSEA. CDR3 size: 15 residues. V was clipped by 0 bases and J by 6 bases; unmatched bases: 5. CDR3 loop: CSVEDRAGGPNEQFF. The CDR3 DNA is TGCAGCGTTGAAGATCGAGCGGGAGGGCCCAATGAGCAGTTCTTC.

The chain combines TRBV7-3 with TRBJ2-1; D not certain. V lost 3 bases and J lost 4, with 13 bases in between. There are 15 residues in the CDR3. CDR1 is SGHTA and CDR2 is FQGTGA in the germline V gene. The CDR3 nucleotides are TGTGCCAGCAGCTTGGTCTACGCATCTTACAATGAGCAGTTCTTC. It is translated as CASSLVYASYNEQFF.

This clonotype turned up a few times. The CDR3 reads CASSFGRLGRAPYNEQFF. DNA of the CDR3: TGCGCCAGCAGCTTCGGCCGCCTCGGGAGGGCCCCTTACAATGAGCAGTTCTTC. The chain combines TRBV5-1 with TRBJ2-1; 8 bases agree with TRBD2. Germline loops: CDR1 SGHRS, CDR2 YFSETQ. The length of the CDR3 is 18 residues. J gave up 4 bases and V 2 bases, and 14 bases lay outside the gene matches.

This clonotype has just a few counts. The chain carries TRBV28 and TRBJ1-1; no clear D. The CDR3 runs to 13 residues. Trimming cost V 2 bases and J 6 bases, with 10 bases left between them. The germline gives CDR1 MDHEN, CDR2 SYDVKM. This CDR3 is CASSLLGRSEAFF. CDR3 DNA: TGTGCCAGCAGTTTACTTGGACGATCTGAAGCTTTCTTT.

The chain has TRBV11-2 and TRBJ2-1, with a weak D call TRBD2 (6 bases). V lost 5 bases, J lost 8 bases, and 13 bases lay in between. The germline V gene has CDR1 SGHAT and CDR2 FQNNGV. This CDR3 has 13 amino acids. For the CDR3, the DNA is TGTGCCAGCAGCCCCATGGGGGGTCATGAGCAGTTCTTC. Amino acid sequence: CASSPMGGHEQFF.

This clonotype was seen a few times. The chain combines TRBV20-1 with TRBJ1-2; TRBD1 is a possible D gene (6 bases). Trimming left V 1 base short and J 8 bases short, with 17 bases between. The germline V gene encodes CDR1 DFQATT and CDR2 SNEGSKA (reference sequence). CDR3 length: 14 residues. The CDR3 DNA reads TGCAGTGCTAGAGTAAGATCAGGGGTAAAAGGCTACACCTTC. Amino acid sequence: CSARVRSGVKGYTF.

The CDR3 DNA follows: TGCGCCAGCAGCTCCATAGGGGGGACGGGGGAGCTGTTTTTT. Translated, it gives CASSSIGGTGELFF. The chain joins TRBV4-1 to TRBJ2-2; tentatively, D is TRBD1 or TRBD2 (6 bases each). V was cut by 5 bases and J by 8 bases, with 15 bases left in between. Germline CDR1 and CDR2: MGHRA and YSYEKL. The CDR3 has 14 amino acids.

There are a few counts of this clonotype. The chain uses TRBV9 and TRBJ2-3, with TRBD2 matching over 7 bases. The J segment lost 0 bases and the V segment lost 1 base, leaving 5 bases of the junction unmatched. CDR1 and CDR2 (germline): SGDLS, YYNGEE. The CDR3 consists of 16 residues. The DNA for the CDR3 is TGTGCCAGCAGCGTATGGTCTAGCGGCAGCACAGATACGCAGTATTTT. This gives the protein CASSVWSSGSTDTQYF.

This clonotype came up a few times. The V call is TRBV7-3, the J call TRBJ2-3; 11 bases map to TRBD2. This CDR3 spans 16 amino acids. V lost 5 bases to trimming and J lost 2 bases; unmatched junction nucleotides: 6. CDR1 and CDR2 (germline): SGHTA, FQGTGA. CDR3 coding DNA: TGTGCCAGCAGCCCCGTAGCGGGAGGGCACACAGATACGCAGTATTTT. Translation: CASSPVAGGHTDTQYF.

In the case of this clonotype: No conserved phenylalanine or tryptophan ends this CDR3, so it is likely a read error. V usage is TRBV7-9 and J usage is TRBJ2-1, with D possibly being TRBD2 (6 bases). The ends were cut back, 1 base at V and 7 bases at J, with 11 bases in the middle. The CDR3 sequence is 14 residues long. Germline lookup yields CDR1 SEHNR and CDR2 FQNEAQ (reference sequence). The CDR3 reads CASSLVGRPNEQFL. The CDR3 nucleotides are TGTGCCAGCAGCTTAGTGGGGAGGCCGAATGAGCAGTTCCTC.

This clonotype was seen a few times. The chain couples TRBV20-1 to TRBJ2-7; possibly TRBD1 for D (7 bases). V shed 3 bases and J shed 4 bases, with 16 bases lying between them. Per germline, CDR1 DFQATT and CDR2 SNEGSKA (reference sequence). CDR3 length: 14 residues. CDR3 region: CSASPGGGWYEQYF. CDR3 DNA sequence: TGCAGTGCTAGCCCCGGAGGGGGCTGGTACGAGCAGTACTTC.

This chain joins TRBV12-3 or TRBV12-4 and TRBJ2-3; weak D call: TRBD1 (5 bases). The CDR3 is made up of 14 amino acids. Trimming shortened V by 3 bases and J by 2 bases, and 9 bases separated the two germline ends. CDR3 nucleotide sequence: TGTGCCAGCAGTTTGAACAGGTACACAGATACGCAGTATTTT. Translated: CASSLNRYTDTQYF.

The genes are TRBV11-2 and TRBJ2-1; 12 bases agree with TRBD1. CDR1 and CDR2 (germline): SGHAT, FQNNGV. The J segment lost 8 bases and the V segment lost 5 bases, leaving 7 bases of the junction unmatched. CDR3 length equals 15 residues. The CDR3 loop reads CASSPGQGAPDEQFF. As DNA, the CDR3 is TGTGCCAGCAGCCCGGGACAGGGGGCGCCGGATGAGCAGTTCTTC.

This sequence joins TRBV12-3 or TRBV12-4 and TRBJ2-7, with TRBD2 matching 9 bases. The junction had 9 bases not matched to a gene; V was cut back by 7 bases and J by 5 bases. This CDR3 is 14 amino acids long. The CDR3 DNA reads as TGTGCCAGCACCGCGAGCGGGAGGATCCACGAGCAGTACTTC. Translated: CASTASGRIHEQYF.

This clonotype was seen more than once but under ten times. The chain carries TRBV12-3 or TRBV12-4 and TRBJ2-7; 8 bases fit TRBD2. This CDR3 contains 15 residues. Trimming removed 1 base from V and 3 bases from J; junction bases left unmatched: 5. This chain's CDR3 is CASSLGGLGGYEQYF. CDR3 DNA: TGTGCCAGCAGTTTAGGGGGACTAGGGGGCTACGAGCAGTACTTC.

The chain links TRBV7-9 to TRBJ2-1; 7 bases agree with TRBD1. Germline V gene lookup returns CDR1 SEHNR and CDR2 FQNEAQ (reference sequence). CDR3 length equals 13 residues. J lost 9 bases, V lost 1 base, and 3 bases had no gene match. The CDR3 loop reads CASSLGGGGEQFF. The CDR3 coding sequence is TGTGCCAGCAGCTTAGGAGGGGGCGGTGAGCAGTTCTTC.

J is TRBJ2-1 and V is TRBV3-1; the D gene is possibly TRBD2 (6 bases). The V and J ends lost 0 bases and 11 bases respectively, with 14 bases between them. This CDR3 has 14 amino acids. Germline CDR1 and CDR2: LGHDT and YNNKEL (reference sequence). CDR3 nucleotides: TGTGCCAGCAGCCAAGATCCCCTCCTAGCGCAGCAGTTCTTC. This codes for CASSQDPLLAQQFF.

The sample holds a few counts of this clonotype. The gene calls are TRBV7-3 and TRBJ2-7, with D tentatively TRBD1 or TRBD2 (5 bases each). CDR1 and CDR2 (germline): SGHTA, FQGTGA. Trimming took off 5 bases at V and 0 bases at J, with 11 bases between the two ends. CDR3 length: 14 residues. In nucleotides, the CDR3 is TGTGCCAGCAGCCCGGCAGGGAGCTCCTACGAGCAGTACTTC. It translates to CASSPAGSSYEQYF.

CDR3 residues: CASSLGQGGSYEQYF. The CDR3 DNA sequence: TGTGCCAGCAGTTTAGGGCAGGGGGGCTCCTACGAGCAGTACTTC. The chain employs TRBV12-3 or TRBV12-4 and TRBJ2-7; a weak D match, TRBD1 (7 bases). The CDR3 contains 15 residues. The V and J ends lost 1 base and 0 bases respectively, with 10 bases between them.

This clonotype appeared a few times. The rearrangement links TRBV3-1 to TRBJ2-7, with a weak D call TRBD1 (6 bases). The V end lost 4 bases, the J end lost 6 bases, and 10 bases lay between the germline ends. The CDR3 extends over 12 amino acids. CDR1 is LGHDT, CDR2 YNNKEL, per germline (reference sequence). CDR3 DNA: TGTGCCAGCAGCCGAACAGGGAGCGAGCAGTACTTC. This translates into CASSRTGSEQYF.

This clonotype was observed a handful of times. The rearrangement joins TRBV4-1 to TRBJ2-7, with D possibly TRBD2 on 6 matching bases. The germline gives CDR1 MGHRA, CDR2 YSYEKL. Trimming pared 0 bases from V and 3 bases from J, leaving 15 bases between. The CDR3 spans 16 residues. The CDR3 coding sequence is TGCGCCAGCAGCCAAGATCTTCGGGAGCCAATCTACGAGCAGTACTTC. Amino acid sequence: CASSQDLREPIYEQYF.

The V gene is TRBV10-3, the J gene TRBJ1-1; D possibly corresponds to TRBD1 (6 bases). Germline CDR1 is ENHRY and CDR2 is SYGVKD. The CDR3 length is 15 residues. V was shortened by 6 bases and J by 2 bases, with 16 bases between the two germline ends. The CDR3 loop reads CAISHPGAGNTEAFF. DNA of the CDR3: TGTGCCATCAGCCATCCAGGGGCCGGCAACACTGAAGCTTTCTTT.

This clonotype appeared a few times. The chain carries TRBV2 and TRBJ1-2; D gene ambiguous. Germline CDR1 and CDR2: SNHLY and FYNNEI. Trimming pared 4 bases from V and 0 bases from J, leaving 9 bases between. The CDR3 totals 14 residues. CDR3 sequence (DNA): TGTGCCAGCAGTGTCGAGCTAGCTAACTATGGCTACACCTTC. Translation: CASSVELANYGYTF.

V and J are TRBV28 and TRBJ1-5, with D possibly being TRBD1 (6 bases). This CDR3 has 13 amino acids. Germline loops: CDR1 MDHEN, CDR2 SYDVKM. V was pared by 6 bases and J by 5 bases, with 11 bases between. The CDR3 nucleotides are TGTGCCAGCAGGGGGGGCAGACATCAGCCCCAGCATTTT. It translates to CASRGGRHQPQHF. Complete variable domain (other parts from reference TRBV28 and TRBJ1-5): DVKVTQSSRYLVKRTGEKVFLECVQDMDHENMFWYRQDPGLGLRLIYFSYDVKMKEKGDIPEGYSVSREKKERFSLILESASTNQTSMYLCASRGGRHQPQHFGDGTRLSIL.

In this sample, this clonotype turned up once. This chain joins TRBV6-2 or TRBV6-3 and TRBJ1-1, with no clear D. Per the germline V gene, CDR1 is MNHEY and CDR2 is SVGEGT. The CDR3 runs to 13 residues. Trimming removed 8 bases from V and 5 bases from J, with 15 bases in between. The CDR3 protein is CASGSPSRTEAFF. The CDR3 bases are TGTGCCAGCGGGAGCCCCTCGCGTACTGAAGCTTTCTTT.

The table lists this clonotype with many counts. V usage is TRBV7-9 and J usage is TRBJ2-7, with D perhaps being TRBD1 or TRBD2 (5 bases each). The V gene's germline CDR1 is SEHNR and CDR2 FQNEAQ (reference sequence). The CDR3 is 14 amino acids. The V end lost 5 bases, the J end lost 2 bases, and 13 bases lay between the germline ends. Here the CDR3 reads CASSPGLGAYEQYF. CDR3 in DNA: TGTGCCAGCAGCCCGGGTCTGGGGGCCTACGAGCAGTACTTC. Full variable domain (remainder filled in from reference TRBV7-9 and TRBJ2-7): DTGVSQNPRHKITKRGQNVTFRCDPISEHNRLYWYRQTLGQGPEFLTYFQNEAQLEKSRLLSDRFSAERPKGSFSTLEIQRTEQGDSAMYLCASSPGLGAYEQYFGPGTRLTVT.